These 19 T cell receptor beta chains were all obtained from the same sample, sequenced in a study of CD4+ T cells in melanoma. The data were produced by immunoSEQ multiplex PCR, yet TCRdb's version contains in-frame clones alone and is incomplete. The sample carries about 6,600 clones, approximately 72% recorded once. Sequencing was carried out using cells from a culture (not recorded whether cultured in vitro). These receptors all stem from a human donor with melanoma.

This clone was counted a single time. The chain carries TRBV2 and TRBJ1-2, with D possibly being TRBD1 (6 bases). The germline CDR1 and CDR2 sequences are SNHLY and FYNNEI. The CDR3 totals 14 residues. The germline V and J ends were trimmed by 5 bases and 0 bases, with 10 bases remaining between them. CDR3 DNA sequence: TGTGCCAGCAGTTTAGGACAGTCTAACTATGGCTACACCTTC. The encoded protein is CASSLGQSNYGYTF.

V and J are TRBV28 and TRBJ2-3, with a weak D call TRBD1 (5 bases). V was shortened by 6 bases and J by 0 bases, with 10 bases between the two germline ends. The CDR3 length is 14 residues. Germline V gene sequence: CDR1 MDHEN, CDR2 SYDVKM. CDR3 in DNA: TGTGCCAGCAGCTGGGGCAGGAGCACAGATACGCAGTATTTT. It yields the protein CASSWGRSTDTQYF.

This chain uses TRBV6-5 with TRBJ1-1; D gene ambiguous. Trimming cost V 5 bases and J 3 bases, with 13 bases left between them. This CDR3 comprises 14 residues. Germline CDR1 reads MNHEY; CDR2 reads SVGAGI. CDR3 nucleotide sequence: TGTGCCAGCAGTCCTGGAGTGGGGTACACTGAAGCTTTCTTT. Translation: CASSPGVGYTEAFF.

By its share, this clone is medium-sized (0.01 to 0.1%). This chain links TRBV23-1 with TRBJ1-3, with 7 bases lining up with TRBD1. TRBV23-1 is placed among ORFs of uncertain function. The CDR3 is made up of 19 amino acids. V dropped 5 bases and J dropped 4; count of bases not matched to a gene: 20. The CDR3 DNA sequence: TGCGCCAGCAGTTCCGGGAGGGGGCCTGCTAAAACGGCCGGAAACACCATATATTTT. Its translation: CASSSGRGPAKTAGNTIYF.

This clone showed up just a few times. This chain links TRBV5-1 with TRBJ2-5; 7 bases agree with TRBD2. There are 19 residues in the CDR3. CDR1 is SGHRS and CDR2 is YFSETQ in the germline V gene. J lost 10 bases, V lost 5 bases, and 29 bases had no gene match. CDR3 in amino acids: CASSSAGGNPRDPGFYQYF. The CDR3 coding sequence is TGCGCCAGCAGTTCCGCCGGGGGGAACCCAAGAGACCCAGGCTTTTACCAGTACTTC.

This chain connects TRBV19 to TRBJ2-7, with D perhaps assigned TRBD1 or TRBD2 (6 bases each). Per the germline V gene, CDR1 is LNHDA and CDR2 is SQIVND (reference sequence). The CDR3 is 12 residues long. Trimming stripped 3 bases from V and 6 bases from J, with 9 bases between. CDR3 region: CASSIGGGEQYF. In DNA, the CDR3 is TGTGCCAGTAGTATCGGAGGGGGCGAGCAGTACTTC.

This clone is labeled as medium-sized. In DNA, the CDR3 is TGTGCCAGCAGCCAAGAGGCGGTCGGGACAATGAACACTGAAGCTTTCTTT. Translated, it gives CASSQEAVGTMNTEAFF. The J gene is TRBJ1-1, the V gene TRBV14, with a possible D match to TRBD1 (6 bases). Looked up from germline, CDR1 is SGHDN and CDR2 is FVKESK. The CDR3 spans 17 residues. V was shortened by 0 bases and J by 0 bases, with 14 bases between the two germline ends.

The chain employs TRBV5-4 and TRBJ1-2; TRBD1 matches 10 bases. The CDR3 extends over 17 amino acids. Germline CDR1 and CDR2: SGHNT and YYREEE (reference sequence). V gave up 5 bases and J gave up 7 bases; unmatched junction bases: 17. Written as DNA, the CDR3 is TGTGCCAGCAGAGGAAGGCCGGGACAGGGGACCGGAGGTGGCTACACCTTC. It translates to CASRGRPGQGTGGGYTF.

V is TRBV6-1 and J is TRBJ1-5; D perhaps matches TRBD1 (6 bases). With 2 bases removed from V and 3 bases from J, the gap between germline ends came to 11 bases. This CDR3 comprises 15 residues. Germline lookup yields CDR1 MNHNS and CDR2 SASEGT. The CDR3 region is CASSETGYINQPQHF. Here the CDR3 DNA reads TGTGCCAGCAGTGAAACAGGGTATATCAATCAGCCCCAGCATTTT.

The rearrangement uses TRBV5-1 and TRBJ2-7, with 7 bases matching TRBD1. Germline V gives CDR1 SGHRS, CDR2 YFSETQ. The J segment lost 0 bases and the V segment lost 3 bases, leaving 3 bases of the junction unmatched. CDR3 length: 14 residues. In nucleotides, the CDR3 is TGCGCCAGCAGCTCCGGGACAGCCTCCTACGAGCAGTACTTC. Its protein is CASSSGTASYEQYF.

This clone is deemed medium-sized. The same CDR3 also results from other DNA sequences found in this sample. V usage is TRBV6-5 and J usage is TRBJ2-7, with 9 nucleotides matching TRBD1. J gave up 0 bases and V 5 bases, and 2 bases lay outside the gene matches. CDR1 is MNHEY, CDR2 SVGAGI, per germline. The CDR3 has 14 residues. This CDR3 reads CASSPGQGSYEQYF. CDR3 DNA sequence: TGTGCCAGCAGTCCGGGACAGGGCTCCTACGAGCAGTACTTC.

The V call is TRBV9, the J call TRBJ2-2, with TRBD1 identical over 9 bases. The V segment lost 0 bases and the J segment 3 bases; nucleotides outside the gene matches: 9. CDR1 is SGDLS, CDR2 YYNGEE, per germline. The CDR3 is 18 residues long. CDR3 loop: CASSVEGEWTGDTGELFF. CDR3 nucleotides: TGTGCCAGCAGCGTAGAGGGGGAGTGGACAGGGGACACCGGGGAGCTGTTTTTT.

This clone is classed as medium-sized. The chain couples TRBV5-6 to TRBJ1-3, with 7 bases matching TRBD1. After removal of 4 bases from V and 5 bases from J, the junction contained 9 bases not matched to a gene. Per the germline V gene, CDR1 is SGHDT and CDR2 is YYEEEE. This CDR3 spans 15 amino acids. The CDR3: CASSGTRGRRNTIYF. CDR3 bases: TGTGCCAGCAGCGGAACTAGGGGGCGTCGAAACACCATATATTTT.

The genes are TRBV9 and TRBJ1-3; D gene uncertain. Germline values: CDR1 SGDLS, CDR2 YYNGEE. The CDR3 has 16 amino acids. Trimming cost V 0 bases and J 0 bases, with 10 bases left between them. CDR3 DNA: TGTGCCAGCAGCGTAGATGGGGAGGCCTCTGGAAACACCATATATTTT. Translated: CASSVDGEASGNTIYF.

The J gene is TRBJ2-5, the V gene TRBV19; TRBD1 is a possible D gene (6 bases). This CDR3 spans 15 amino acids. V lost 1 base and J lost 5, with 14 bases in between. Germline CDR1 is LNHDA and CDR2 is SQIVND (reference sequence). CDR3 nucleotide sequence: TGTGCCAGTAGTATAGCTTGGAACAGGGTGGAGACCCAGTACTTC. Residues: CASSIAWNRVETQYF.

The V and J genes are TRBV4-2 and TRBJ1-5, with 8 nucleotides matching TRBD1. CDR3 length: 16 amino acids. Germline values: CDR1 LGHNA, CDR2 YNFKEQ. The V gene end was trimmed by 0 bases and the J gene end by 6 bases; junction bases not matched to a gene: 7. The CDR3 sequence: CASSQDWGQVGQPQHF. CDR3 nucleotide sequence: TGTGCCAGCAGCCAAGATTGGGGACAGGTCGGTCAGCCCCAGCATTTT.

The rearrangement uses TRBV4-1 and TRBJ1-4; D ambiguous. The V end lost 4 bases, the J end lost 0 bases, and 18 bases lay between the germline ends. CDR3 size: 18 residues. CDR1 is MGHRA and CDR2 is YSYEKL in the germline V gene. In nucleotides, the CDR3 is TGCGCCAGCAGCCCCCTTGTAAAGGGAGGCCCAACTAATGAAAAACTGTTTTTT. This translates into CASSPLVKGGPTNEKLFF.

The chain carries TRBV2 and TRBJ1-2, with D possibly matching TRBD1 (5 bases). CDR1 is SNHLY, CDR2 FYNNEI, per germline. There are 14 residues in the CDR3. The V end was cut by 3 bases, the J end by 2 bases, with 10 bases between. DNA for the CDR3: TGTGCCAGCAGTGAGGGACGGTGGAACTATGGCTACACCTTC. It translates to CASSEGRWNYGYTF.

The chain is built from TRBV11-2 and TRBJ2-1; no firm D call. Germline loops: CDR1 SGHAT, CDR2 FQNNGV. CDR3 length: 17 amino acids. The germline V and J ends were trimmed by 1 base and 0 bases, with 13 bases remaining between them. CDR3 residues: CASSLGPGLGSYNEQFF. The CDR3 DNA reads TGTGCCAGCAGCTTAGGTCCGGGCTTGGGCTCCTACAATGAGCAGTTCTTC.